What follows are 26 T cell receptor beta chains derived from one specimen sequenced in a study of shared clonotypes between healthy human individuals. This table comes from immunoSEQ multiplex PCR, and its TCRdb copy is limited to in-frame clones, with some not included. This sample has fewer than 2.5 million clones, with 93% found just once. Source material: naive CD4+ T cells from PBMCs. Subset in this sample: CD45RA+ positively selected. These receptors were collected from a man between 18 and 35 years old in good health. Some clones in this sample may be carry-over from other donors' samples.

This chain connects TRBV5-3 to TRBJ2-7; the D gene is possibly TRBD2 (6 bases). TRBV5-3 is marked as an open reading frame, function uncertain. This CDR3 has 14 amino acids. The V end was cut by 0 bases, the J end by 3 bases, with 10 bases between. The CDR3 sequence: CARSLVGGGYEQYF. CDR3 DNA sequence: TGTGCCAGAAGCTTGGTCGGGGGAGGCTACGAGCAGTACTTC.

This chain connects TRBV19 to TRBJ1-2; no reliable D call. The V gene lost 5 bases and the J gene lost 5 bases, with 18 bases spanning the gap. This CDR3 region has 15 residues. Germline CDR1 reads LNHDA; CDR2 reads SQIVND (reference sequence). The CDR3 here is CASSAQQIGFYGYTF. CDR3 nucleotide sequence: TGTGCCAGTAGTGCCCAACAGATCGGCTTTTATGGCTACACCTTC.

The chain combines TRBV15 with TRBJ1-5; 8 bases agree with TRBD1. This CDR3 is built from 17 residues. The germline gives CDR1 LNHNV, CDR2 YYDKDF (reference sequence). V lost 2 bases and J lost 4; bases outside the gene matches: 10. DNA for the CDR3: TGTGCCACCAGCAGACGAAACAGGGGGACTTTGAATCAGCCCCAGCATTTT. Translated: CATSRRNRGTLNQPQHF. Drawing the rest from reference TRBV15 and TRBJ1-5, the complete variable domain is DAMVIQNPRYQVTQFGKPVTLSCSQTLNHNVMYWYQQKSSQAPKLLFHYYDKDFNNEADTPDNFQSRRPNTSFCFLDIRSPGLGDTAMYLCATSRRNRGTLNQPQHFGDGTRLSIL.

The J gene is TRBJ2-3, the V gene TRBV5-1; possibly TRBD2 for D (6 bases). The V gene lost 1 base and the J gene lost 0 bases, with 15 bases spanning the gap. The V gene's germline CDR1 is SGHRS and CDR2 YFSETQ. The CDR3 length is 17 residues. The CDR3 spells CASSLRVGGGSTDTQYF. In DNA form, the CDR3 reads TGCGCCAGCAGCTTGAGGGTGGGCGGAGGGAGCACAGATACGCAGTATTTT.

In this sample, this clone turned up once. The chain's CDR3 is CAISGPGGDTQYF. The CDR3 DNA sequence: TGTGCCATCAGTGGTCCCGGTGGGGATACGCAGTATTTT. The chain has TRBV10-3 and TRBJ2-3; D unclear. With 4 bases removed from V and 6 bases from J, the gap between germline ends came to 11 bases. The CDR3 spans 13 residues. Germline CDR1 and CDR2: ENHRY and SYGVKD.

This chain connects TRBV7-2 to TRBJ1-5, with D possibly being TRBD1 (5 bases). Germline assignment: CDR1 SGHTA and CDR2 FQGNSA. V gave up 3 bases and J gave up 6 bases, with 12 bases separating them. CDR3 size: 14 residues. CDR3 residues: CASSFTGTGQPQHF. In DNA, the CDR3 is TGTGCCAGCAGCTTCACAGGCACGGGTCAGCCCCAGCATTTT. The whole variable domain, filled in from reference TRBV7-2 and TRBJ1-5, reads GAGVSQSPSNKVTEKGKDVELRCDPISGHTALYWYRQSLGQGLEFLIYFQGNSAPDKSGLPSDRFSAERTGGSVSTLTIQRTQQEDSAVYLCASSFTGTGQPQHFGDGTRLSIL.

Here the CDR3 DNA reads TGTGCCAGCAGCTTAGCATGGGACAGGGTTCTAAGAAGCTCCTACGAGCAGTACTTC. It specifies CASSLAWDRVLRSSYEQYF. The V call is TRBV7-6, the J call TRBJ2-7; 9 bases agree with TRBD1. The germline CDR1 and CDR2 sequences are SGHVS and FNYEAQ. V shed 0 bases, J shed 0 bases, and the junction held 12 bases outside the gene matches. CDR3 length equals 19 residues.

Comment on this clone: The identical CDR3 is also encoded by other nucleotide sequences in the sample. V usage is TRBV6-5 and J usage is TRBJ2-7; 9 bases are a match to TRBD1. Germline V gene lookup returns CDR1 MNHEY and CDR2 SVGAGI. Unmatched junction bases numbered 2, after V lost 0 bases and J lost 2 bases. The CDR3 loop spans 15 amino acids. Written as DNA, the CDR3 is TGTGCCAGCAGTTACTCGGACAGGGGTACCTACGAGCAGTACTTC. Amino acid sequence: CASSYSDRGTYEQYF.

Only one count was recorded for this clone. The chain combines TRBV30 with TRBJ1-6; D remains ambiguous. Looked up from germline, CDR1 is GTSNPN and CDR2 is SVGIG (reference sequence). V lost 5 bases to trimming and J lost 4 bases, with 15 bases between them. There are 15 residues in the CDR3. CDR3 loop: CAWVRGNLYNSPLHF. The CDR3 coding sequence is TGTGCCTGGGTCCGCGGAAACCTTTATAATTCACCCCTCCACTTT.

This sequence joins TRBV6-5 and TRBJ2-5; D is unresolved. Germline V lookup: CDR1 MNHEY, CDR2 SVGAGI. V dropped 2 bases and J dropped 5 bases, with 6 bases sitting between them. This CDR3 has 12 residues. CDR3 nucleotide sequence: TGTGCCAGCAGTTACCCTCGGGAGACCCAGTACTTC. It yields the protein CASSYPRETQYF.

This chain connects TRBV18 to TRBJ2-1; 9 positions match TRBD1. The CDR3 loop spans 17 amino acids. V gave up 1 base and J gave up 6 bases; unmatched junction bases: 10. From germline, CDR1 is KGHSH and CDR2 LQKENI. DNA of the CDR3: TGTGCCAGCTCACCACAACCGGGACAGGGTATCGTCAATGAGCAGTTCTTC. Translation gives CASSPQPGQGIVNEQFF.

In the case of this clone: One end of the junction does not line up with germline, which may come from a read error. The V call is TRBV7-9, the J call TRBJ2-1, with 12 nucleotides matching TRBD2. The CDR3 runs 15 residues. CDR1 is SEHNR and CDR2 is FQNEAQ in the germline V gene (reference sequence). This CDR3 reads CASSPRPTSGGILVF. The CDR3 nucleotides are TGTGCCAGCAGCCCGCGACCGACTAGCGGGGGTATTTTGGTCTTC.

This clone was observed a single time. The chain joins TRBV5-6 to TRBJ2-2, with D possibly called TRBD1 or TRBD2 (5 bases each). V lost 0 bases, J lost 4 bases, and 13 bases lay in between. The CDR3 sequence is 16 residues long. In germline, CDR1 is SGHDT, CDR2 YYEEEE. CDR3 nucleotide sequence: TGTGCCAGCAGCTTGGTTCCGGGACGCGCCACCGGGGAGCTGTTTTTT. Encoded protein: CASSLVPGRATGELFF.

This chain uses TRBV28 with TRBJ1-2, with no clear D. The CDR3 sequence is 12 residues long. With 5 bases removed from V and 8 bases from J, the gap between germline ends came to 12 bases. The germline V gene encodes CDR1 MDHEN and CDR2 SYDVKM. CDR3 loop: CASSPRVAGYTF. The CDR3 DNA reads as TGTGCCAGCAGTCCTAGGGTTGCGGGCTACACCTTC.

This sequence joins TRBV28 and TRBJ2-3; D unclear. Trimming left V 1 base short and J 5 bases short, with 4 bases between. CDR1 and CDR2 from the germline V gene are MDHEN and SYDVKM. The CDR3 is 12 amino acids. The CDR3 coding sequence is TGTGCCAGCAGTTTATACGTAGATACGCAGTATTTT. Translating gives CASSLYVDTQYF.

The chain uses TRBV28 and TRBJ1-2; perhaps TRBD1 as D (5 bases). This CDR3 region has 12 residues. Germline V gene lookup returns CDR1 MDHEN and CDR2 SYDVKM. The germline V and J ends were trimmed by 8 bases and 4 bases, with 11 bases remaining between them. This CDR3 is CASHWGGYGYTF. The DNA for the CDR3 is TGTGCCAGCCATTGGGGGGGCTATGGCTACACCTTC.

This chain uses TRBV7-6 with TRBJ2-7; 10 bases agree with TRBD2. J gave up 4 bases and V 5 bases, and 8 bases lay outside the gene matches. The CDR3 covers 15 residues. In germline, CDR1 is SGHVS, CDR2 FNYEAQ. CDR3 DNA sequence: TGTGCCAGCAGCCGGACTAGCGGCCAATTATACGAGCAGTACTTC. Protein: CASSRTSGQLYEQYF.

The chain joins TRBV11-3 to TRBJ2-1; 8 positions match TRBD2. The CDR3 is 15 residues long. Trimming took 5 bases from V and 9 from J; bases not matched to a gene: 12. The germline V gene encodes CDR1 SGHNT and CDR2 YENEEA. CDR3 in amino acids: CASSRAGGASGEQFF. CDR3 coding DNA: TGTGCCAGCAGCCGGGCCGGGGGGGCTTCGGGTGAGCAGTTCTTC. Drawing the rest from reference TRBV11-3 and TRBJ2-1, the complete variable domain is EAGVVQSPRYKIIEKKQPVAFWCNPISGHNTLYWYLQNLGQGPELLIRYENEEAVDDSQLPKDRFSAERLKGVDSTLKIQPAELGDSAVYLCASSRAGGASGEQFFGPGTRLTVL.

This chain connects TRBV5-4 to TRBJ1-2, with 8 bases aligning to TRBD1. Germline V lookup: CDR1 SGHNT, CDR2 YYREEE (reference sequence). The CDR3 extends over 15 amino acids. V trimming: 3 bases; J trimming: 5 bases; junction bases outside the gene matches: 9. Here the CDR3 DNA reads TGTGCCAGCAGCTCCAAAGGGGGACAGGATTATGGCTACACCTTC. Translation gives CASSSKGGQDYGYTF.

The CDR3 bases are TGTGCCAGCAGCTTGGACCGGGGATGGAATGGAAACACCATATATTTT. The encoded protein is CASSLDRGWNGNTIYF. The chain links TRBV5-4 to TRBJ1-3, with no clear D. Per germline, CDR1 SGHNT and CDR2 YYREEE (reference sequence). Deletions cut 0 bases from V and 3 bases from J, with 13 bases between. The CDR3 runs 16 residues.

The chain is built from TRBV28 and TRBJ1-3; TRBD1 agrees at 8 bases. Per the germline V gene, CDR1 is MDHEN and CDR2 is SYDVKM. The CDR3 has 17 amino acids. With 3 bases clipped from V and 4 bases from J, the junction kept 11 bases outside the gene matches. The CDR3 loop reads CASSFRRTGSSGNTIYF. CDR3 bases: TGTGCCAGCAGTTTTAGGCGGACAGGGTCCTCGGGAAACACCATATATTTT.

The CDR3 loop is CAIRGSGSTEAFF. The CDR3 nucleotides read TGTGCCATCAGGGGGTCGGGGAGCACTGAAGCTTTCTTT. The chain links TRBV10-3 to TRBJ1-1; D gene ambiguous. From germline, CDR1 is ENHRY and CDR2 SYGVKD. The CDR3 totals 13 residues. V lost 6 bases and J lost 4, with 12 bases in between.

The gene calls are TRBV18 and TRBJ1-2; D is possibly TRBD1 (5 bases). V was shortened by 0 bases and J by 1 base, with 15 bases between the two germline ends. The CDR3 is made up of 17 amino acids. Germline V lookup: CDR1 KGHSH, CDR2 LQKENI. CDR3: CASSPPNPQGVNYGYTF. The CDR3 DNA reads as TGTGCCAGCTCACCACCCAACCCGCAGGGAGTTAACTATGGCTACACCTTC.

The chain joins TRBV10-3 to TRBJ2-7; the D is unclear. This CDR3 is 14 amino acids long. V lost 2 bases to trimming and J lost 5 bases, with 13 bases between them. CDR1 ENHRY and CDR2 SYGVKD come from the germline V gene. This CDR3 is CAISERTFRDEQYF. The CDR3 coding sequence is TGTGCCATCAGTGAGCGGACGTTTAGGGACGAGCAGTACTTC.

The CDR3 coding sequence is TGTGCCAGCAGCCCGAGCGGAGGGCTTGAGACCCAGTACTTC. Translating gives CASSPSGGLETQYF. V usage is TRBV9 and J usage is TRBJ2-5; perhaps TRBD2 as D (6 bases). V was pared by 4 bases and J by 5 bases, with 15 bases between. CDR1 and CDR2 from the germline V gene are SGDLS and YYNGEE. The CDR3 is 14 amino acids. Together with reference TRBV9 and TRBJ2-5, the CDR3 gives the full variable domain: DSGVTQTPKHLITATGQRVTLRCSPRSGDLSVYWYQQSLDQGLQFLIQYYNGEERAKGNILERFSAQQFPDLHSELNLSSLELGDSALYFCASSPSGGLETQYFGPGTRLLVL.

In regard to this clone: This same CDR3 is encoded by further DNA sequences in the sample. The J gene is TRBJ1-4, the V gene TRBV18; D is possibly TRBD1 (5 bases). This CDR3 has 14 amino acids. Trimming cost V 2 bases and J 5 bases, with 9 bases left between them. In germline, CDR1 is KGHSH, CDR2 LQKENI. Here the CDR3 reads CASSPSGGNEKLFF. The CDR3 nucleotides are TGTGCCAGCTCACCATCGGGGGGGAATGAAAAACTGTTTTTT. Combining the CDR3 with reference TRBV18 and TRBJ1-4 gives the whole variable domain NAGVMQNPRHLVRRRGQEARLRCSPMKGHSHVYWYRQLPEEGLKFMVYLQKENIIDESGMPKERFSAEFPKEGPSILRIQQVVRGDSAAYFCASSPSGGNEKLFFGSGTQLSVL.